A selection of T cell receptor beta chains follows, all from one sample in a study of blood T cell repertoires in COVID-19. The data were produced by immunoSEQ multiplex PCR, yet TCRdb's version contains in-frame clones alone and is incomplete. The sample lists more than 70,000 clones, around nine tenths occurring once. Sequenced: peripheral blood. The receptors shown here come from a man at least 80 years old with active or convalescent COVID-19. Each CDR3 is given with its conserved first and last residue. The order of the fields is D gene, V gene, J gene, clone size, CDR3 DNA, CDR3 protein. D genes are given only for firm matches. A clone size is listed for some rows: how often the clone was seen (once, few, many), or a class if it is expanded.

D: .
V: TRBV23-1
J: TRBJ1-1
size: .
DNA: TGCGCCAGCAATATATCGACAGTTATGAACACTGAAGCTTTCTTT
CDR3: CASNISTVMNTEAFF

D: TRBD1
V: TRBV24-1
J: TRBJ2-3
size: .
DNA: TGTGCCACCAGTGAACCGGGACAGTATACAGATACGCAGTATTTT
CDR3: CATSEPGQYTDTQYF

D: TRBD1
V: TRBV23-1
J: TRBJ2-3
size: .
DNA: TGCGCCAGCAGTCAATCGAATGGGGACAGGGGCACAGATACGCAGTATTTT
CDR3: CASSQSNGDRGTDTQYF

D: .
V: TRBV10-1
J: TRBJ1-2
size: .
DNA: TGCGCCAGCAGTGAGTCTCCAGGATCGAACTATGGCTACACCTTC
CDR3: CASSESPGSNYGYTF

D: TRBD1
V: TRBV19
J: TRBJ2-7
size: .
DNA: TGTGCCAGTAGCTCCGGGACAGGGGCCGAGCAGTACTTC
CDR3: CASSSGTGAEQYF

D: TRBD2
V: TRBV5-4
J: TRBJ2-5
size: .
DNA: TGTGCCAGCAGCTCGAAGTTAGCGGGGCGGGCCGCCGAGACCCAGTACTTC
CDR3: CASSSKLAGRAAETQYF

D: TRBD1
V: TRBV28
J: TRBJ2-1
size: once
DNA: TGTGCCAGCAGTTTCGAGGGGGCCCCCTACAATGAGCAGTTCTTC
CDR3: CASSFEGAPYNEQFF

D: TRBD2
V: TRBV5-1
J: TRBJ2-5
size: .
DNA: TGCGCCAGCAGCTTCGGGGAGGGAGAGACCCAGTACTTC
CDR3: CASSFGEGETQYF

D: .
V: TRBV7-3
J: TRBJ2-1
size: .
DNA: TGTGCCAGCAGCCGCGGGATGGGGTACAATGAGCAGTTCTTC
CDR3: CASSRGMGYNEQFF

D: .
V: TRBV4-1
J: TRBJ1-1
size: .
DNA: TGCGCCAGCAGCCATAACTTAATGAACACTGAAGCTTTCTTT
CDR3: CASSHNLMNTEAFF

D: .
V: TRBV2
J: TRBJ1-4
size: .
DNA: TGTGCCAGTGGTGGTAGGGAGGGTGAAAAACTGTTTTTT
CDR3: CASGGREGEKLFF

D: TRBD2
V: TRBV4-3
J: TRBJ2-3
size: .
DNA: TGCGCCAGCAGCCTCTCAAAGACAGCGGGAGAACTCGGTACGCAGTATTTT
CDR3: CASSLSKTAGELGTQYF

D: TRBD1
V: TRBV6-6
J: TRBJ1-1
size: .
DNA: TGTGCCAGCACCCACCCCGGGACAGGGAACCCTGAAGCTTTCTTT
CDR3: CASTHPGTGNPEAFF

D: .
V: TRBV28
J: TRBJ2-7
size: .
DNA: TGTGCCAGCAGTTTAGAGGTTGGGGAGCAGTACTTC
CDR3: CASSLEVGEQYF

D: .
V: TRBV21-1
J: TRBJ2-1
size: .
DNA: TGTGCCAGCAGGGCGACTAGCGGGCGCCTGACATACAATGAGCAGTTCTTC
CDR3: CASRATSGRLTYNEQFF

D: .
V: TRBV29-1
J: TRBJ1-5
size: .
DNA: TGCAGCGTTGGGGGGGGTGATCAGCCCCAGCATTTT
CDR3: CSVGGGDQPQHF

D: .
V: TRBV7-2
J: TRBJ2-7
size: once
DNA: TGTGCCAGCAGCTTAAGAACAGGGTCCTCCTACGAGCAGTACTTC
CDR3: CASSLRTGSSYEQYF

D: .
V: TRBV5-1
J: TRBJ2-7
size: .
DNA: TGCGCCAGCAGCAACGGACAGTCTACCTACGAGCAGTACTTC
CDR3: CASSNGQSTYEQYF

D: TRBD1
V: TRBV5-1
J: TRBJ1-3
size: .
DNA: TGCGCCAGCAGGCCCGGGACAGGGGGATACACCATATATTTT
CDR3: CASRPGTGGYTIYF

D: TRBD1
V: TRBV20-1
J: TRBJ2-2
size: few
DNA: TGCAGTGCTCGTGGGGGGACAGGGAACGCCGGGGAGCTGTTTTTT
CDR3: CSARGGTGNAGELFF

D: .
V: TRBV29-1
J: TRBJ1-2
size: .
DNA: TGCAGCGGCCTGACAGGATTCTATGGCTACACCTTC
CDR3: CSGLTGFYGYTF

D: .
V: TRBV28
J: TRBJ2-7
size: .
DNA: TGTGCCAGCAGTTTAGGGGAGAGACTCTACGAGCAGTACTTC
CDR3: CASSLGERLYEQYF

D: .
V: TRBV11-2
J: TRBJ2-7
size: .
DNA: TGTGCCAGCAGCTCGGGACTCATCGAGCAGTACTTC
CDR3: CASSSGLIEQYF

D: TRBD2
V: TRBV5-8
J: TRBJ2-1
size: .
DNA: TGTGCCAGCAGTCACATCCGACTAGCGACCCTCCATGAGCAGTTCTTC
CDR3: CASSHIRLATLHEQFF

D: TRBD1
V: TRBV4-3
J: TRBJ1-5
size: .
DNA: TGCGCCAGCGGATCAGGGGGCGCGGGACAGCCCCAGCATTTT
CDR3: CASGSGGAGQPQHF

D: .
V: TRBV7-2
J: TRBJ1-2
size: few
DNA: TGTGCCAGCAGCCCCTACTCGACCCAAACGGGGGGCTACACCTTC
CDR3: CASSPYSTQTGGYTF

D: .
V: TRBV7-2
J: TRBJ2-3
size: once
DNA: TGTGCCAGCAGCTCGATACACACAGATACGCAGTATTTT
CDR3: CASSSIHTDTQYF

D: TRBD2
V: TRBV30
J: TRBJ2-7
size: .
DNA: TGTGCCTGGAGTGTAAAGGCGGGAGAGAACGAGCAGTACTTC
CDR3: CAWSVKAGENEQYF

D: .
V: TRBV19
J: TRBJ2-5
size: .
DNA: TGTGCCAGTAGTATTCGACAGGCGCAAGAGACCCAGTACTTC
CDR3: CASSIRQAQETQYF

D: .
V: TRBV28
J: TRBJ2-2
size: .
DNA: TGTGCCAGCAGATATCCGGGACACATAACCGGGGAGCTGTTTTTT
CDR3: CASRYPGHITGELFF

D: .
V: TRBV3-1/TRBV3-2
J: TRBJ2-7
size: .
DNA: TGTGCCAGCAGTCAAGGAGGGGGCAGGTACGAGCAGTACTTC
CDR3: CASSQGGGRYEQYF

D: .
V: TRBV3-1/TRBV3-2
J: TRBJ2-4
size: .
DNA: TGTGCCAGCAGCCAAGACCGAGAGAAAAACATTCAGTACTTC
CDR3: CASSQDREKNIQYF

D: TRBD2
V: TRBV24-1
J: TRBJ2-3
size: .
DNA: TGTGCCACTGCAGGACTAGCGGGAAGGGCAGATACGCAGTATTTT
CDR3: CATAGLAGRADTQYF

D: .
V: TRBV18
J: TRBJ2-3
size: .
DNA: TGTGCCAGCTCACCACCGACCCAGGGGACAGATACGCAGTATTTT
CDR3: CASSPPTQGTDTQYF

D: .
V: TRBV28
J: TRBJ2-2
size: .
DNA: TGTGCCAGCAGTTACAGTAACACCGGGGAGCTGTTTTTT
CDR3: CASSYSNTGELFF

D: .
V: TRBV5-1
J: TRBJ1-1
size: .
DNA: TGCGCCAGCAGCTTGGCGGCGGGGGGCGGGGGCACTGAAGCTTTCTTT
CDR3: CASSLAAGGGGTEAFF

D: .
V: TRBV5-1
J: TRBJ1-1
size: once
DNA: TGCGCCAGCAGCTTGGGCAGAAACACTGAAGCTTTCTTT
CDR3: CASSLGRNTEAFF

D: TRBD2
V: TRBV10-3
J: TRBJ2-3
size: .
DNA: TGTGCCATCAGTGCTGGACTAGCGGGAAGCTCTAGCACAGATACGCAGTATTTT
CDR3: CAISAGLAGSSSTDTQYF

D: TRBD2
V: TRBV27
J: TRBJ2-7
size: .
DNA: TGTGCCAGCAGTGTTCTGCGTGGGACTAGCTTACAGGCCGAGCAGTACTTC
CDR3: CASSVLRGTSLQAEQYF

D: TRBD1
V: TRBV5-1
J: TRBJ1-4
size: .
DNA: TGCGCCAGCAGCGGGGGACAGGGGGAGGAAAAACTGTTTTTT
CDR3: CASSGGQGEEKLFF

D: .
V: TRBV7-9
J: TRBJ1-2
size: .
DNA: TGTGCCAGCAGCTTAGTTCAAACGATCACTACTGGCTACACCTTC
CDR3: CASSLVQTITTGYTF

D: TRBD2
V: TRBV7-2
J: TRBJ2-7
size: .
DNA: TGTGCCAGCAGCCACCCTGGGACTAGGGCATCCTACGAGCAGTACTTC
CDR3: CASSHPGTRASYEQYF

D: .
V: TRBV3-1/TRBV3-2
J: TRBJ1-2
size: .
DNA: TGTGCCAGCAGCCAATCCCAGGGTACAGGCTACACCTTC
CDR3: CASSQSQGTGYTF